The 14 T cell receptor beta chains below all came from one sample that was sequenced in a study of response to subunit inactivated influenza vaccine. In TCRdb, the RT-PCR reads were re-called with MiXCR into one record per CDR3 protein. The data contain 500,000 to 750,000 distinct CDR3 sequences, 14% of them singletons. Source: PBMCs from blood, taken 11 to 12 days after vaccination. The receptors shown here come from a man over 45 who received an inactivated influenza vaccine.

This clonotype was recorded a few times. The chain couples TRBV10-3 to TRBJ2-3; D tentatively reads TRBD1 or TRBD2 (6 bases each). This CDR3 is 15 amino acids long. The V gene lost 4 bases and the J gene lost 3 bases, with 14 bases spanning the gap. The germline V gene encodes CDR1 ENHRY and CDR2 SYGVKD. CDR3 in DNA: TGTGCCATCAGTGCTACGGGGGCGCAAACAGATACGCAGTATTTT. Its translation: CAISATGAQTDTQYF.

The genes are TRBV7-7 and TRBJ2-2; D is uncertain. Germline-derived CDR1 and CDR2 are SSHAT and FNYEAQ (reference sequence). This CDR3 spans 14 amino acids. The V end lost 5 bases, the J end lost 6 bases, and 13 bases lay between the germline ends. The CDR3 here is CASSRLSDPGELFF. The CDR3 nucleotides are TGTGCCAGCAGCCGACTGAGCGACCCCGGGGAGCTGTTTTTT.

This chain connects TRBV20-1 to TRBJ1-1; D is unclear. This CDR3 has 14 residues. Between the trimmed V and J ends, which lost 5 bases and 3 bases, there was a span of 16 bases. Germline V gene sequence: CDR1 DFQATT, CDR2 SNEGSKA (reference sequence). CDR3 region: CSAPEGSTDTEAFF. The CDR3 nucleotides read TGCAGTGCTCCCGAAGGGTCGACGGACACTGAAGCTTTCTTT.

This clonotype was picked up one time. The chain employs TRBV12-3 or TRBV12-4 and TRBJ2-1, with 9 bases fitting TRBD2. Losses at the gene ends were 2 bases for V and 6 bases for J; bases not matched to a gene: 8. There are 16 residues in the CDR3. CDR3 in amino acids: CASSLLAGSRGNEQFF. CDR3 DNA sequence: TGTGCCAGCAGTTTACTAGCGGGGTCCAGGGGCAATGAGCAGTTCTTC.

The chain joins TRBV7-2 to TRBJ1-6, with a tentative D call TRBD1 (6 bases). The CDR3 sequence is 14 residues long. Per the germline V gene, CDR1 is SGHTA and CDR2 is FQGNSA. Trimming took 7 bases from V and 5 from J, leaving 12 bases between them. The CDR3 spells CASTTGSHNSPLHF. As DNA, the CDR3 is TGTGCCAGCACCACAGGGAGTCATAATTCACCCCTCCACTTT.

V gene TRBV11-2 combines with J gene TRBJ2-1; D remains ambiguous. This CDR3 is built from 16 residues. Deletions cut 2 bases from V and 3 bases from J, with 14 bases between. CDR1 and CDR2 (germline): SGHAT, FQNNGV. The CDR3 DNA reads TGTGCCAGCAGCTTAAGTTCGGGTTCCTACTACAATGAGCAGTTCTTC. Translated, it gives CASSLSSGSYYNEQFF.

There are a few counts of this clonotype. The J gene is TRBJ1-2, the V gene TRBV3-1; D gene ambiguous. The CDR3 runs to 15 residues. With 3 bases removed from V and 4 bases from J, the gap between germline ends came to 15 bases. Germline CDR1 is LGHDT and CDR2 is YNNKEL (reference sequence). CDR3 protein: CASSQGSGALYGYTF. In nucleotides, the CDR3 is TGTGCCAGCAGCCAGGGAAGCGGCGCCCTCTATGGCTACACCTTC.

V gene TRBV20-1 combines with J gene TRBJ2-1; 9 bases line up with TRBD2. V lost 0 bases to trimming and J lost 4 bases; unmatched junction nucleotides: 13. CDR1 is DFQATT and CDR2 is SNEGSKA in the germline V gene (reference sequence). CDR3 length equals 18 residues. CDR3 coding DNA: TGCAGTGCTAGAGATTTGGGACTAGCTGCACGGCGGTACAATGAGCAGTTCTTC. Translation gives CSARDLGLAARRYNEQFF.

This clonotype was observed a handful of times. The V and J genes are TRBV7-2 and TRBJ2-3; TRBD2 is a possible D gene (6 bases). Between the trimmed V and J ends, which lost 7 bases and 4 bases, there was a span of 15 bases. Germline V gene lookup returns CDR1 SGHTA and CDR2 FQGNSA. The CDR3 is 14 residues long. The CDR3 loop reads CASTRGTRPDTQYF. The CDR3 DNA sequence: TGTGCCAGCACCCGAGGGACTCGGCCAGATACGCAGTATTTT.

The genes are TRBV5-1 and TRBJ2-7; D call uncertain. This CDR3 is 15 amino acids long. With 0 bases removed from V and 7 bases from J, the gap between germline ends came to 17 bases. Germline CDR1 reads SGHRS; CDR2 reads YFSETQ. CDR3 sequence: CASSLDSARLREQYF. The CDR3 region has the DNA TGCGCCAGCAGCTTGGACAGCGCCCGCTTAAGGGAGCAGTACTTC.

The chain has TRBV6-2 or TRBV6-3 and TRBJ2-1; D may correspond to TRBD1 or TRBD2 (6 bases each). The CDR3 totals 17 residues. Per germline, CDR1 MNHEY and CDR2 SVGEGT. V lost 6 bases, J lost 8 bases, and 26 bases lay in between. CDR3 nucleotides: TGTGCCAGCAGAGGACAGTCGGGGGCTAGAAACCTCCATGAGCAGTTCTTC. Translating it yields CASRGQSGARNLHEQFF.

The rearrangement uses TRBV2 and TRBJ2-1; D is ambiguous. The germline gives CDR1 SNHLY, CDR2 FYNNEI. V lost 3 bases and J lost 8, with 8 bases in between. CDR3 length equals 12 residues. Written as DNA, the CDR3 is TGTGCCAGCAGTGATACGTGGGATGAGCAGTTCTTC. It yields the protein CASSDTWDEQFF.

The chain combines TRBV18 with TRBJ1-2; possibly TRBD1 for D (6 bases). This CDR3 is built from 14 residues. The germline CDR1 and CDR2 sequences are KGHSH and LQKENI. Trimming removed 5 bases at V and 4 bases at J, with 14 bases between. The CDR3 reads CASSGQPFGYGYTF. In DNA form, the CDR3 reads TGTGCCAGCTCAGGACAGCCCTTCGGCTATGGCTACACCTTC.

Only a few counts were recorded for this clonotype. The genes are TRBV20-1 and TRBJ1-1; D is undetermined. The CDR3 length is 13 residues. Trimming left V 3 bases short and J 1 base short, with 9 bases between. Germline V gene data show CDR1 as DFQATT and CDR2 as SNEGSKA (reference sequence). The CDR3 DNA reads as TGCAGTGCTAGCGATAGGAGGAACACTGAAGCTTTCTTT. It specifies CSASDRRNTEAFF.